These 26 T cell receptor beta chains were all obtained from the same sample, sequenced in a study of shared clonotypes between healthy human individuals. The assay was immunoSEQ multiplex PCR, and TCRdb's table has in-frame clones only and misses some. This sample carries a few million clones, approximately 90% of them seen once, and the ten largest clones take approximately 0.41%. Sequencing was carried out using naive CD4+ T cells from PBMCs. The subset here: CD45RA+ positively selected. These receptors all stem from a man aged 18 to 30 in good health. Some clones in this sample may be carry-over from other donors' samples.

The V call is TRBV6-1, the J call TRBJ2-2; D possibly corresponds to TRBD1 (6 bases). CDR1 and CDR2 from the germline V gene are MNHNS and SASEGT. CDR3 length equals 17 residues. V was shortened by 3 bases and J by 1 base, with 15 bases between the two germline ends. The CDR3 bases are TGTGCCAGCAGTGAGTGGGGGCCACTAATGAACACCGGGGAGCTGTTTTTT. As protein: CASSEWGPLMNTGELFF.

This chain uses TRBV6-8 with TRBJ2-5; 10 nucleotides align to TRBD2. CDR3 size: 16 residues. Germline CDR1 and CDR2: MNHGY and SAAAGT. V lost 5 bases to trimming and J lost 7 bases; unmatched junction nucleotides: 13. The CDR3 DNA reads as TGTGCCAGCAGTCCCCCTAGCGGGAGTGGTAATGGGACCCAGTACTTC. This translates into CASSPPSGSGNGTQYF.

This rearrangement joins TRBV5-1 to TRBJ2-5; 9 bases are a match to TRBD1. V lost 7 bases, J lost 5 bases, and 6 bases stayed unmatched. CDR3 length: 13 amino acids. The germline CDR1 and CDR2 sequences are SGHRS and YFSETQ. CDR3 sequence reads: CASFATGGETQYF. For the CDR3, the DNA is TGCGCCAGCTTCGCGACAGGGGGGGAGACCCAGTACTTC.

The chain recombines TRBV7-3 with TRBJ2-1; the D is unclear. The germline V gene encodes CDR1 SGHTA and CDR2 FQGTGA. Trimming cost V 1 base and J 7 bases, with 14 bases left between them. The length of the CDR3 is 15 residues. CDR3: CASSLSPGQENEQFF. The DNA for the CDR3 is TGTGCCAGCAGCTTAAGCCCGGGCCAGGAAAATGAGCAGTTCTTC.

This clone came up once. The J gene is TRBJ2-7, the V gene TRBV29-1; 7 bases fit TRBD1. Germline V gives CDR1 SQVTM, CDR2 ANQGSEA. The V and J ends lost 4 bases and 3 bases, in that order; junction bases with no gene match: 6. The CDR3 spans 13 residues. The CDR3 bases are TGCAGCGTTGGACAGGGTAGGCTCTACGAGCAGTACTTC. It is translated as CSVGQGRLYEQYF.

The chain has TRBV10-3 and TRBJ2-3; 8 positions agree with TRBD2. The germline V gene encodes CDR1 ENHRY and CDR2 SYGVKD. CDR3 length: 16 amino acids. V shed 6 bases and J 5 bases; nucleotides not matched to a gene: 13. The CDR3 is CAIRSPSGRRGDTQYF. DNA of the CDR3: TGTGCCATCAGGTCCCCAAGCGGGAGACGCGGAGATACGCAGTATTTT.

The chain recombines TRBV4-1 with TRBJ2-7, with D tentatively TRBD2 (6 bases). Trimming removed 2 bases at V and 2 bases at J, with 19 bases between. The CDR3 is made up of 17 amino acids. Germline V gene sequence: CDR1 MGHRA, CDR2 YSYEKL. CDR3 in DNA: TGCGCCAGCAGCCAAACCACAGCAAGTGGCGGGGCCTACGAGCAGTACTTC. This translates into CASSQTTASGGAYEQYF.

As regards this clone: The same CDR3 arises from other DNA sequences in this sample as well. V is TRBV19 and J is TRBJ1-1; tentative D call: TRBD1 (6 bases). Germline CDR1 and CDR2: LNHDA and SQIVND (reference sequence). The V and J ends lost 3 bases and 0 bases respectively, with 8 bases between them. This CDR3 spans 14 amino acids. CDR3 protein: CASSITGMNTEAFF. Written as DNA, the CDR3 is TGTGCCAGTAGTATTACAGGGATGAACACTGAAGCTTTCTTT.

With regard to this clone: The same CDR3 also results from other DNA sequences found in this sample. The V and J genes are TRBV2 and TRBJ2-1; TRBD2 aligns across 13 bases. J was trimmed by 4 bases and V by 6 bases; bases with no gene match: 3. Germline CDR1 reads SNHLY; CDR2 reads FYNNEI. The CDR3 totals 15 residues. The chain's CDR3 is CASRGLAGIYNEQFF. Written as DNA, the CDR3 is TGTGCCAGCAGGGGACTAGCGGGAATATACAATGAGCAGTTCTTC.

V and J are TRBV6-1 and TRBJ2-1; weak D call: TRBD1 (5 bases). Germline V CDR1 and CDR2: MNHNS, SASEGT. Trimming stripped 1 base from V and 6 bases from J, with 13 bases between. The CDR3 runs 15 residues. CDR3 sequence reads: CASSEGRQGSNEQFF. In DNA, the CDR3 is TGTGCCAGCAGTGAAGGCAGGCAGGGTAGCAATGAGCAGTTCTTC.

Note on this clone: Other DNA sequences in this specimen translate into the identical CDR3. This rearrangement joins TRBV7-3 to TRBJ2-5, with D maybe TRBD1 (6 bases). Germline values: CDR1 SGHTA, CDR2 FQGTGA. The CDR3 length is 14 residues. Trimming removed 0 bases from V and 2 bases from J, with 7 bases in between. CDR3 coding DNA: TGTGCCAGCAGCTTAACGGGACAACAAGAGACCCAGTACTTC. Translation gives CASSLTGQQETQYF.

CDR3 amino acids: CASSFRQYGYTF. DNA of the CDR3: TGTGCCAGCAGCTTTAGACAGTATGGCTACACCTTC. The chain carries TRBV11-2 and TRBJ1-2; D possibly corresponds to TRBD1 (5 bases). The CDR3 has 12 amino acids. Trimming shortened V by 3 bases and J by 5 bases, and 7 bases separated the two germline ends. Germline CDR1 reads SGHAT; CDR2 reads FQNNGV. The whole variable domain, remainder taken from reference TRBV11-2 and TRBJ1-2, is EAGVAQSPRYKIIEKRQSVAFWCNPISGHATLYWYQQILGQGPKLLIQFQNNGVVDDSQLPKDRFSAERLKGVDSTLKIQPAKLEDSAVYLCASSFRQYGYTFGSGTRLTVV.

This chain joins TRBV2 and TRBJ1-4; unclear D gene. The CDR3 totals 15 residues. The V and J ends lost 7 bases and 8 bases respectively, with 20 bases between them. Germline loops: CDR1 SNHLY, CDR2 FYNNEI. This CDR3 reads CASTGRLTFGEKLFF. The CDR3, as DNA: TGTGCCAGCACAGGTCGCCTAACATTTGGGGAAAAACTGTTTTTT.

V usage is TRBV5-1 and J usage is TRBJ2-1; the D gene is possibly TRBD1 (6 bases). The germline CDR1 and CDR2 sequences are SGHRS and YFSETQ. This CDR3 region has 16 residues. Trimming shortened V by 0 bases and J by 5 bases, and 15 bases separated the two germline ends. In DNA form, the CDR3 reads TGCGCCAGCAGCTTGGGTCCCAGGGGCCCCAACAATGAGCAGTTCTTC. As protein: CASSLGPRGPNNEQFF.

With respect to this clone: The identical CDR3 is also encoded by other nucleotide sequences in the sample. The rearrangement links TRBV5-1 to TRBJ1-2; D gene unclear. The CDR3 consists of 14 residues. CDR1 and CDR2 from the germline V gene are SGHRS and YFSETQ. Trimming took off 1 base at V and 1 base at J, with 8 bases between the two ends. The CDR3 is CASSLISGNYGYTF. For the CDR3, the DNA is TGCGCCAGCAGCTTGATTTCCGGTAACTATGGCTACACCTTC.

The chain has TRBV15 and TRBJ2-1; 9 positions agree with TRBD2. The germline V gene has CDR1 LNHNV and CDR2 YYDKDF (reference sequence). This CDR3 is built from 16 residues. Germline trimming cut 1 base from V and 6 bases from J; bases unmatched to any gene: 7. The CDR3 loop reads CATSRAGLAGSNEQFF. The CDR3 DNA sequence: TGTGCCACCAGCAGAGCCGGCCTAGCGGGAAGCAATGAGCAGTTCTTC.

This clone was counted a single time. The chain recombines TRBV6-5 with TRBJ2-7, with D possibly being TRBD2 (7 bases). Trimming removed 5 bases at V and 2 bases at J, with 16 bases between. The CDR3 spans 15 residues. The germline V gene has CDR1 MNHEY and CDR2 SVGAGI. This chain's CDR3 is CASSPVGGGTYEQYF. CDR3 DNA: TGTGCCAGCAGTCCCGTAGGGGGGGGGACCTACGAGCAGTACTTC.

Note on this clone: Other DNA sequences from this sample encode an identical CDR3 as well. The chain recombines TRBV9 with TRBJ2-2; D remains unclear. The CDR3 loop spans 13 amino acids. Germline assignment: CDR1 SGDLS and CDR2 YYNGEE. Trimming shortened V by 0 bases and J by 2 bases, and 2 bases separated the two germline ends. The CDR3 is CASSVGNTGELFF. The DNA of the CDR3 is TGTGCCAGCAGCGTAGGAAACACCGGGGAGCTGTTTTTT.

The V and J genes are TRBV5-4 and TRBJ2-2; 9 bases match TRBD2. Trimming took 0 bases from V and 5 from J; bases not matched to a gene: 8. The CDR3 runs to 17 residues. In germline, CDR1 is SGHNT, CDR2 YYREEE (reference sequence). The CDR3 protein is CASSLALGGRETGELFF. In DNA form, the CDR3 reads TGTGCCAGCAGCTTGGCCTTAGGCGGGAGGGAAACCGGGGAGCTGTTTTTT. The complete variable domain, with remaining parts taken from reference TRBV5-4 and TRBJ2-2, reads ETGVTQSPTHLIKTRGQQVTLRCSSQSGHNTVSWYQQALGQGPQFIFQYYREEENGRGNFPPRFSGLQFPNYSSELNVNALELDDSALYLCASSLALGGRETGELFFGEGSRLTVL.

This rearrangement joins TRBV19 to TRBJ1-2; 10 bases fit TRBD1. Germline V CDR1 and CDR2: LNHDA, SQIVND (reference sequence). This CDR3 is 14 amino acids long. J was trimmed by 8 bases and V by 6 bases; bases with no gene match: 9. The CDR3 reads CASRQTGGAYGYTF. The CDR3 DNA is TGTGCCAGTAGGCAGACAGGGGGCGCGTACGGCTACACCTTC.

The V call is TRBV6-1, the J call TRBJ2-1; D possibly corresponds to TRBD2 (7 bases). Trimming left V 8 bases short and J 6 bases short, with 14 bases between. Per germline, CDR1 MNHNS and CDR2 SASEGT. The CDR3 sequence is 13 residues long. CDR3 in DNA: TGTGCCAGCGCCCGGGGGGCGCTCAATGAGCAGTTCTTC. Amino acids: CASARGALNEQFF.

About this clone: The same CDR3 is also encoded by other DNA sequences in this sample. This chain uses TRBV19 with TRBJ1-5; 7 bases map to TRBD1. CDR1 and CDR2 from the germline V gene are LNHDA and SQIVND (reference sequence). V was clipped by 3 bases and J by 4 bases; unmatched bases: 6. CDR3 length equals 15 residues. CDR3 sequence: CASSIRTGSNQPQHF. The CDR3, as DNA: TGTGCCAGTAGTATCCGGACAGGCTCGAATCAGCCCCAGCATTTT.

The gene calls are TRBV6-6 and TRBJ2-1; D remains unclear. The ends were cut back, 2 bases at V and 3 bases at J, with 11 bases in the middle. This CDR3 has 15 residues. The germline V gene has CDR1 MNHNY and CDR2 SVGAGI (reference sequence). CDR3 residues: CASSYKGYGYNEQFF. As DNA, the CDR3 is TGTGCCAGCAGTTACAAAGGGTATGGCTACAATGAGCAGTTCTTC.

The chain links TRBV9 to TRBJ2-7, with 8 bases lining up with TRBD2. The germline V gene encodes CDR1 SGDLS and CDR2 YYNGEE. This CDR3 contains 13 residues. Unmatched junction bases numbered 5, after V lost 3 bases and J lost 6 bases. As DNA, the CDR3 is TGTGCCAGCAGCGAATCCAGCGGGAGCGAGCAGTACTTC. Translated, it gives CASSESSGSEQYF.

The chain employs TRBV2 and TRBJ1-5; TRBD1 is a possible D gene (5 bases). This CDR3 has 16 amino acids. With 6 bases removed from V and 2 bases from J, the gap between germline ends came to 17 bases. In germline, CDR1 is SNHLY, CDR2 FYNNEI. The CDR3 protein is CASSGAKLYGNQPQHF. CDR3 in DNA: TGTGCCAGCAGCGGGGCCAAATTGTATGGCAATCAGCCCCAGCATTTT.

V usage is TRBV18 and J usage is TRBJ2-3; tentatively, D is TRBD2 (6 bases). The length of the CDR3 is 16 residues. V lost 2 bases and J 0 bases, leaving 12 bases between the germline ends. The germline gives CDR1 KGHSH, CDR2 LQKENI. CDR3 loop: CASSPISGLSTDTQYF. The CDR3 DNA is TGTGCCAGCTCACCAATCAGCGGGCTTAGCACAGATACGCAGTATTTT.